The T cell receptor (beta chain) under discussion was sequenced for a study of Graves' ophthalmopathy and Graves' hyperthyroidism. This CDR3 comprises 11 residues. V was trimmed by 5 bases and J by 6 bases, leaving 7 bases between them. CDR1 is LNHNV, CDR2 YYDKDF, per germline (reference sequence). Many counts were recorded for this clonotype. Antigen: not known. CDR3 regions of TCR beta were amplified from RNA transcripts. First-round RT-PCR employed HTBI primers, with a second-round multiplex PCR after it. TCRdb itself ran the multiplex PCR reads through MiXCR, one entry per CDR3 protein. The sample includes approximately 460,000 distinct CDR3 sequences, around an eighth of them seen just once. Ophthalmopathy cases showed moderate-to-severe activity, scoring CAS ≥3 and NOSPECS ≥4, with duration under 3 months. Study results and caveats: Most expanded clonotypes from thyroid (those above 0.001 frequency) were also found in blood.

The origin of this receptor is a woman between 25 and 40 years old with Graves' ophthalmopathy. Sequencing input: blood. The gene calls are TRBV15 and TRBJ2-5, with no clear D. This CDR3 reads CATSSLKTQYF. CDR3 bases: TGTGCCACCAGCTCTTTGAAGACCCAGTACTTC.